The rows below give T cell receptor beta chains drawn from one sample of a study of kidney transplant recipient with SARS-CoV-2 infection. TCRdb ran MiXCR on the reads and lists one entry per CDR3 protein. This table has 250,000 or so distinct CDR3 sequences, around 26% appearing once. The sample was a blood sample, taken at baseline and on roughly day 120 from a kidney transplant recipient. The receptors here all came from a male patient aged 30 to 39 who had COVID-19 and was a kidney transplant recipient. Some T cells may trace back to the graft donor. Each CDR3 is given with its conserved first and last residue. Each record gives: clone size, J gene, D gene, V gene, CDR3 protein, CDR3 DNA. A D gene is named only where the DNA matches it firmly. Part of the rows lack a size; the others show once, few, many or a class for expanded clones.

abundance: many
j_gene: TRBJ1-1
d_gene: -
v_gene: TRBV7-3
CDR3aa: CASRTEGTGRTEAFF
CDR3nt: TGTGCCAGCAGAACAGAGGGTACAGGGAGGACTGAAGCTTTCTTT

abundance: many
j_gene: TRBJ1-6
d_gene: TRBD1
v_gene: TRBV15
CDR3aa: CATSRDSNNSPLHF
CDR3nt: TGTGCCACCAGTCGGGACAGCAATAATTCACCCCTCCACTTT

abundance: many
j_gene: TRBJ1-5
d_gene: TRBD1
v_gene: TRBV6-5
CDR3aa: CASSYTRTGGNQPQHF
CDR3nt: TGTGCCAGCAGTTACACCAGGACAGGGGGAAATCAGCCCCAGCATTTT

abundance: many
j_gene: TRBJ2-7
d_gene: -
v_gene: TRBV28
CDR3aa: CASSPRRGGSSYEQYF
CDR3nt: TGTGCCAGCAGTCCACGCAGGGGTGGGAGCTCCTACGAGCAGTACTTC

abundance: many
j_gene: TRBJ1-3
d_gene: -
v_gene: TRBV5-4
CDR3aa: CASSSMGPSSGNTIYF
CDR3nt: TGTGCCAGCAGCTCTATGGGGCCGAGCTCTGGAAACACCATATATTTT

abundance: many
j_gene: TRBJ1-2
d_gene: TRBD1
v_gene: TRBV4-1
CDR3aa: CASSPTDSPGQGSGYTF
CDR3nt: TGCGCCAGCAGCCCGACCGACTCGCCGGGACAGGGATCTGGCTACACCTTC

abundance: many
j_gene: TRBJ1-3
d_gene: TRBD1
v_gene: TRBV9
CDR3aa: CASSEQGFGNTIYF
CDR3nt: TGTGCCAGCAGCGAACAGGGGTTTGGAAACACCATATATTTT

abundance: many
j_gene: TRBJ1-1
d_gene: -
v_gene: TRBV2
CDR3aa: CASSDSSMNTEAFF
CDR3nt: TGTGCCAGCAGTGACTCCAGCATGAACACTGAAGCTTTCTTT

abundance: many
j_gene: TRBJ2-1
d_gene: TRBD2
v_gene: TRBV20-1
CDR3aa: CSASGGSLSYNEQFF
CDR3nt: TGCAGTGCCTCGGGCGGGAGCCTCTCCTACAATGAGCAGTTCTTC

abundance: -
j_gene: TRBJ2-1
d_gene: TRBD2
v_gene: TRBV9
CDR3aa: CASSTSGSGNEQFF
CDR3nt: TGTGCCAGCAGCACCAGCGGGAGTGGCAATGAGCAGTTCTTC

abundance: many
j_gene: TRBJ2-5
d_gene: -
v_gene: TRBV3-1
CDR3aa: CASSPYLPISFSETQYF
CDR3nt: TGTGCCAGCAGCCCATATCTTCCCATTTCTTTCTCTGAGACCCAGTACTTC

abundance: few
j_gene: TRBJ2-2
d_gene: TRBD1
v_gene: TRBV27
CDR3aa: CASSRRTGRNTGELFF
CDR3nt: TGTGCCAGCAGTAGGAGGACAGGGCGGAACACCGGGGAGCTGTTTTTT

abundance: many
j_gene: TRBJ2-7
d_gene: -
v_gene: TRBV28
CDR3aa: CASSALTPRAYEQYF
CDR3nt: TGTGCCAGCAGTGCTTTGACTCCCCGTGCCTACGAGCAGTACTTC

abundance: many
j_gene: TRBJ2-1
d_gene: -
v_gene: TRBV28
CDR3aa: CATDRAEGNEQFF
CDR3nt: TGTGCCACAGACAGGGCGGAGGGGAATGAGCAGTTCTTC

abundance: many
j_gene: TRBJ2-7
d_gene: TRBD2
v_gene: TRBV24-1
CDR3aa: CATSDRTSECTGLYEQYF
CDR3nt: TGTGCCACCAGTGATCGGACTAGCGAATGTACCGGGCTCTACGAGCAGTACTTC

abundance: many
j_gene: TRBJ1-2
d_gene: -
v_gene: TRBV7-9
CDR3aa: CASSVVLYHGKTYGYTF
CDR3nt: TGTGCCAGCAGCGTAGTTCTATACCATGGAAAGACCTATGGCTACACCTTC

abundance: many
j_gene: TRBJ1-1
d_gene: -
v_gene: TRBV20-1
CDR3aa: CSASGETNTEAFF
CDR3nt: TGCAGTGCCAGTGGGGAAACAAACACTGAAGCTTTCTTT

abundance: many
j_gene: TRBJ1-2
d_gene: -
v_gene: TRBV20-1
CDR3aa: CSARVASGGGYTF
CDR3nt: TGCAGTGCTAGAGTCGCGTCGGGGGGTGGCTACACCTTC

abundance: many
j_gene: TRBJ1-4
d_gene: -
v_gene: TRBV4-1
CDR3aa: CASSQVGTWREKLFF
CDR3nt: TGCGCCAGCAGCCAAGTCGGGACGTGGAGGGAAAAACTGTTTTTT

abundance: -
j_gene: TRBJ2-1
d_gene: -
v_gene: TRBV19
CDR3aa: CASSKRTSEAEQFF
CDR3nt: TGTGCCAGTAGTAAAAGGACTTCCGAGGCTGAGCAGTTCTTC

abundance: few
j_gene: TRBJ2-1
d_gene: -
v_gene: TRBV5-1
CDR3aa: CASSLATINEQFF
CDR3nt: TGCGCCAGCAGCTTGGCGACTATCAATGAGCAGTTCTTC

abundance: many
j_gene: TRBJ1-2
d_gene: -
v_gene: TRBV11-3
CDR3aa: CASSLVIDLGKTYGYTF
CDR3nt: TGTGCCAGCAGCCTAGTCATCGATCTCGGAAAGACCTATGGCTACACCTTC

abundance: many
j_gene: TRBJ1-1
d_gene: -
v_gene: TRBV12-3/TRBV12-4
CDR3aa: CANRPSGLGTEAFF
CDR3nt: TGTGCCAACAGGCCCTCGGGGCTTGGCACTGAAGCTTTCTTT

abundance: many
j_gene: TRBJ1-3
d_gene: -
v_gene: TRBV7-9
CDR3aa: CASSLGQAGNTIYF
CDR3nt: TGTGCCAGCAGCTTAGGGCAGGCTGGAAACACCATATATTTT

abundance: many
j_gene: TRBJ1-5
d_gene: TRBD1
v_gene: TRBV6-2/TRBV6-3
CDR3aa: CASSYPGTGKLGQPQHF
CDR3nt: TGTGCCAGCAGTTACCCCGGGACAGGAAAGTTAGGTCAACCCCAGCATTTT

abundance: few
j_gene: TRBJ2-5
d_gene: -
v_gene: TRBV3-1
CDR3aa: CASSTITTISFSETQYF
CDR3nt: TGTGCCAGCAGCACAATAACTACCATTTCTTTCTCTGAGACCCAGTACTTC

abundance: -
j_gene: TRBJ1-6
d_gene: -
v_gene: TRBV28
CDR3aa: CACSLGRALHF
CDR3nt: TGTGCCTGCAGTTTGGGGCGGGCCCTCCACTTT

abundance: few
j_gene: TRBJ2-7
d_gene: -
v_gene: TRBV9
CDR3aa: CASSVDGLAWTRSYEQYF
CDR3nt: TGTGCCAGCAGCGTAGACGGCTTGGCGTGGACAAGGTCCTACGAGCAGTACTTC

abundance: many
j_gene: TRBJ1-2
d_gene: -
v_gene: TRBV6-2/TRBV6-3
CDR3aa: CASGTRQAYGYTF
CDR3nt: TGTGCCAGCGGCACGAGACAGGCATATGGCTACACCTTC

abundance: many
j_gene: TRBJ1-2
d_gene: -
v_gene: TRBV11-1
CDR3aa: CASSRYNKAGKTYGYTF
CDR3nt: TGTGCCAGCAGCCGTTATAATAAGGCTGGAAAGACCTATGGCTACACCTTC

abundance: many
j_gene: TRBJ1-2
d_gene: -
v_gene: TRBV5-8
CDR3aa: CASEVFHPRKTYGYTF
CDR3nt: TGTGCCAGCGAGGTGTTTCATCCACGAAAGACCTATGGCTACACCTTC

abundance: -
j_gene: TRBJ2-7
d_gene: -
v_gene: TRBV15
CDR3aa: CATSVGGGREQYF
CDR3nt: TGTGCCACCAGCGTAGGGGGGGGGAGAGAGCAGTACTTC

abundance: many
j_gene: TRBJ2-2
d_gene: TRBD1
v_gene: TRBV20-1
CDR3aa: CSAKQGKEDGELFF
CDR3nt: TGCAGTGCTAAACAGGGGAAGGAGGACGGGGAGCTGTTTTTT

abundance: many
j_gene: TRBJ2-3
d_gene: -
v_gene: TRBV10-3
CDR3aa: CAISESYRRDRADTQYF
CDR3nt: TGTGCCATCAGTGAGTCATATCGGCGGGATCGGGCAGATACGCAGTATTTT

abundance: -
j_gene: TRBJ2-1
d_gene: -
v_gene: TRBV5-1
CDR3aa: CASSLDREGNEQFF
CDR3nt: TGCGCCAGCAGCTTGGACAGGGAAGGGAATGAGCAGTTCTTC

abundance: many
j_gene: TRBJ2-7
d_gene: TRBD1
v_gene: TRBV5-1
CDR3aa: CASSPGTGGRDEQYF
CDR3nt: TGCGCCAGCAGCCCGGGGACAGGGGGTCGGGACGAGCAGTACTTC

abundance: -
j_gene: TRBJ2-1
d_gene: -
v_gene: TRBV6-6
CDR3aa: CASRSPGTTLNNEQFF
CDR3nt: TGTGCCAGCAGGAGCCCCGGGACCACACTGAACAATGAGCAGTTCTTC

abundance: few
j_gene: TRBJ1-2
d_gene: -
v_gene: TRBV5-4
CDR3aa: CASFRFVPGKTYGYTF
CDR3nt: TGTGCCAGCTTTAGGTTCGTACCAGGAAAGACCTATGGCTACACCTTC

abundance: -
j_gene: TRBJ1-2
d_gene: -
v_gene: TRBV25-1
CDR3aa: CASSTNIELGKNYGYTF
CDR3nt: TGTGCCAGCAGTACAAATATAGAACTGGGAAAGAACTATGGCTACACCTTC

abundance: -
j_gene: TRBJ2-1
d_gene: -
v_gene: TRBV4-1
CDR3aa: CASSQIDSLTYNEQFF
CDR3nt: TGCGCCAGCAGCCAAATAGACTCCTTAACCTACAATGAGCAGTTCTTC

abundance: -
j_gene: TRBJ2-5
d_gene: -
v_gene: TRBV28
CDR3aa: CASSPDRSGWETQYF
CDR3nt: TGTGCCAGCAGTCCCGACAGGTCGGGGTGGGAGACCCAGTACTTC